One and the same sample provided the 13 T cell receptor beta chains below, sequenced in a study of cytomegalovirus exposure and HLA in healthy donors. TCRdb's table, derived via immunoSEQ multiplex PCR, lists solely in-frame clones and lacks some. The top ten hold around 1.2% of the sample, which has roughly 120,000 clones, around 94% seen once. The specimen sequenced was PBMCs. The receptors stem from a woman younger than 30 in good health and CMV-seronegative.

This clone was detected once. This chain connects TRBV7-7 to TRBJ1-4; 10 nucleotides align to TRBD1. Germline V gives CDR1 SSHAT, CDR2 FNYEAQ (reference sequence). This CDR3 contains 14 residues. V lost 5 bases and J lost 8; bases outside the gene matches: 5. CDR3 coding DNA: TGTGCCAGCAGCCCCGGGACAGGGGACGAAAAACTGTTTTTT. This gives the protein CASSPGTGDEKLFF.

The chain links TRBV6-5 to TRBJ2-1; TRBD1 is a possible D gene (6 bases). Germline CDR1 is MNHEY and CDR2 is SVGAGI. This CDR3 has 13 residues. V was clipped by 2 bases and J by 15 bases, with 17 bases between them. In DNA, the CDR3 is TGTGCCAGCAGTTACGGCCAGGGGCAAATTCGGTTCTTC. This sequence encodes CASSYGQGQIRFF.

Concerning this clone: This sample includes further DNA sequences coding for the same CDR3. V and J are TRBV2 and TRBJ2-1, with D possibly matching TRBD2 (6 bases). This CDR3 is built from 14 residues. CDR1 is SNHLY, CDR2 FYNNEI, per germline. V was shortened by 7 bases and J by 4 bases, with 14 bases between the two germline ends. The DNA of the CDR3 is TGTGCCAGCACGGGCCTGGCGGGATACAATGAGCAGTTCTTC. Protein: CASTGLAGYNEQFF.

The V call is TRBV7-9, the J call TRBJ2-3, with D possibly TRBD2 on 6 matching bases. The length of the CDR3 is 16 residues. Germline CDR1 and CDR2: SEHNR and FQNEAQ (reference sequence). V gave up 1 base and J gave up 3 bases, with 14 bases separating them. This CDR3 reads CASSLGPNGGTDTQYF. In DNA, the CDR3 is TGTGCCAGCAGCTTAGGTCCAAATGGGGGGACAGATACGCAGTATTTT.

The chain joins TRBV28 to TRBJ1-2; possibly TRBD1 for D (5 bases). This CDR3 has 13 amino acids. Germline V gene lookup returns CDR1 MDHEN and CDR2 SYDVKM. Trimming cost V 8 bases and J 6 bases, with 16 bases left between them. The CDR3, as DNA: TGTGCCAGCTGTACGTACCAGGGCAATGGCTACACCTTC. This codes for CASCTYQGNGYTF.

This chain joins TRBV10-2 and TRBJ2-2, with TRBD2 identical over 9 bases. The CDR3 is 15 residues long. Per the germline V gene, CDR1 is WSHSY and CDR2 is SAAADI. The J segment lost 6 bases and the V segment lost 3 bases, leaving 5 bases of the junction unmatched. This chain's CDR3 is CASSEFRTSAGELFF. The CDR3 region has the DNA TGCGCCAGCAGTGAATTTCGGACTAGCGCCGGGGAGCTGTTTTTT.

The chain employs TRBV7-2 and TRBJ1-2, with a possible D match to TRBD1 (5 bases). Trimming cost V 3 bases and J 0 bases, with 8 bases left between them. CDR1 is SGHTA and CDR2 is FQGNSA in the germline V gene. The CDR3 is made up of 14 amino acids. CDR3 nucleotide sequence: TGTGCCAGCAGCTTTGGACATCCTAACTATGGCTACACCTTC. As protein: CASSFGHPNYGYTF.

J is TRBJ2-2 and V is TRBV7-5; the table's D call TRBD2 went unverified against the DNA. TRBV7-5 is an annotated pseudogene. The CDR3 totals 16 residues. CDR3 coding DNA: TGTGTCAGAAGCTTAGATCCAGCGGGGGGCAGCGGGGAGCTGTTTTTT. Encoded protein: CVRSLDPAGGSGELFF.

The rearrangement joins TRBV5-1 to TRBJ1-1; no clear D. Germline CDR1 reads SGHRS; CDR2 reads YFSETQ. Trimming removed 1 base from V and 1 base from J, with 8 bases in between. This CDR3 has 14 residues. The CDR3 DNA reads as TGCGCCAGCAGCTTGTTGGCAGGGAACACTGAAGCTTTCTTT. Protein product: CASSLLAGNTEAFF.

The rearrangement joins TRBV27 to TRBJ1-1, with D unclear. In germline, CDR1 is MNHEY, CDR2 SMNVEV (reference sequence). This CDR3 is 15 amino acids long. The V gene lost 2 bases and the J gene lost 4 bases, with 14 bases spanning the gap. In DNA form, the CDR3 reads TGTGCCAGCAGTTTACGGGTCCCCGGGAGCACTGAAGCTTTCTTT. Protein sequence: CASSLRVPGSTEAFF.

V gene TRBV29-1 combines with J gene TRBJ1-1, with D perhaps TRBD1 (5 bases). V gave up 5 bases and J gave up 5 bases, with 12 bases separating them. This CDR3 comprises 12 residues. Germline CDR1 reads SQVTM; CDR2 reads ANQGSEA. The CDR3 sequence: CSVLISGTEAFF. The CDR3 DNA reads TGCAGCGTTCTCATTTCAGGGACTGAAGCTTTCTTT.

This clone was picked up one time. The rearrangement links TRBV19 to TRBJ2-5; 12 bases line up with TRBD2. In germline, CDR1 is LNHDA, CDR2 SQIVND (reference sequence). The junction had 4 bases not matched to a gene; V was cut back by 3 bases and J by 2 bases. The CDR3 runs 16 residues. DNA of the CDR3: TGTGCCAGTAGTATGCGGGGGACTAGCGGGCAAGAGACCCAGTACTTC. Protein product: CASSMRGTSGQETQYF.

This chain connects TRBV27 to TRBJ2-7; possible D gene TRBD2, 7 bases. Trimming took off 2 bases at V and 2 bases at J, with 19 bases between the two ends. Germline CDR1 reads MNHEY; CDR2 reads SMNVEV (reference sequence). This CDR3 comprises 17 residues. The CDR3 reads CASSLEFVRGGPYEQYF. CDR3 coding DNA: TGTGCCAGCAGTTTAGAATTTGTGAGGGGGGGCCCCTACGAGCAGTACTTC.